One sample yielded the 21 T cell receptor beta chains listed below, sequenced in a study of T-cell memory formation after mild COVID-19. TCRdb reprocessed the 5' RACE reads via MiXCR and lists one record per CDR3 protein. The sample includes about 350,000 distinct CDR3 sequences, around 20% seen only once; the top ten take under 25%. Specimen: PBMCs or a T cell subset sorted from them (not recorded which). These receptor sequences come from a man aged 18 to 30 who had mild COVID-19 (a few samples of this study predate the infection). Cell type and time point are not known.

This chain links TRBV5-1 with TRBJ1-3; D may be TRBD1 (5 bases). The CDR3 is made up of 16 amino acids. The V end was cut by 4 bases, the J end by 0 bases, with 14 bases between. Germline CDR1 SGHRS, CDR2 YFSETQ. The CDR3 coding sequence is TGCGCCAGCAGCCCCAACCGGGGGTTCTCTGGAAACACCATATATTTT. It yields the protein CASSPNRGFSGNTIYF.

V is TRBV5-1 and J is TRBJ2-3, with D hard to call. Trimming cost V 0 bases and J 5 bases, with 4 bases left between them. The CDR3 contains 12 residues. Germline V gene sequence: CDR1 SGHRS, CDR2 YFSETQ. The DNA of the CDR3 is TGCGCCAGCAGCTTGGACTTAGATACGCAGTATTTT. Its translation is CASSLDLDTQYF.

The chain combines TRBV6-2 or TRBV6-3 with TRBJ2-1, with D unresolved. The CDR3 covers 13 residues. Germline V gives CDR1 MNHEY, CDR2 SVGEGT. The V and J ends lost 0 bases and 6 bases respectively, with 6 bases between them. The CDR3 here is CASSYSVGNEQFF. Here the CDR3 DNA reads TGTGCCAGCAGTTACTCGGTCGGCAATGAGCAGTTCTTC.

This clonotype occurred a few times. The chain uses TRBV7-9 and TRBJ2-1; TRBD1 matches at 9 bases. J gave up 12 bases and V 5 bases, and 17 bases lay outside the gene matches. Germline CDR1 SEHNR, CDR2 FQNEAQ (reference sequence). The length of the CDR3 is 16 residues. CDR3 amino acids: CASSPRDRDLFGGQFF. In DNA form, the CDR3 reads TGTGCCAGCAGCCCCCGGGACAGGGACCTATTTGGGGGGCAGTTCTTC.

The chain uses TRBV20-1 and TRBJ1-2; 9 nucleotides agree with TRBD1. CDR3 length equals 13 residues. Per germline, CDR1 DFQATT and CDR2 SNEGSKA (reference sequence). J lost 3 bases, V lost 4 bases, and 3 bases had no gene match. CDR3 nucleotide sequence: TGCAGTGCTACGGACAGGGGCTACTATGGCTACACCTTC. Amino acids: CSATDRGYYGYTF.

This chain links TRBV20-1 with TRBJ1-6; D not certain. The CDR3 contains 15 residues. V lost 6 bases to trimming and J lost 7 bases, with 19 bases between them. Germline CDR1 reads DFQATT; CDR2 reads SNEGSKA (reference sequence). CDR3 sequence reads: CSARPLGGRNSPLHF. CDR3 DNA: TGCAGTGCCAGGCCTCTGGGTGGCCGGAATTCACCCCTCCACTTT.

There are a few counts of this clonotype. The chain's CDR3 is CASSLAGRGVDTQYF. CDR3 DNA: TGTGCCAGCAGCTTAGCGGGAAGGGGGGTGGATACGCAGTATTTT. The chain couples TRBV7-2 to TRBJ2-3, with D perhaps given as TRBD1 or TRBD2 (6 bases each). Looked up from germline, CDR1 is SGHTA and CDR2 is FQGNSA. The CDR3 contains 15 residues. V lost 0 bases to trimming and J lost 6 bases, with 13 bases between them.

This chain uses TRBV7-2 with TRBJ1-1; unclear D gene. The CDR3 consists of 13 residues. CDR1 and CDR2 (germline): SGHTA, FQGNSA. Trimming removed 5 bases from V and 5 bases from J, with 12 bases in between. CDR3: CASSGGVGTEAFF. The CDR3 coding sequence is TGTGCCAGCAGCGGCGGGGTTGGGACTGAAGCTTTCTTT.

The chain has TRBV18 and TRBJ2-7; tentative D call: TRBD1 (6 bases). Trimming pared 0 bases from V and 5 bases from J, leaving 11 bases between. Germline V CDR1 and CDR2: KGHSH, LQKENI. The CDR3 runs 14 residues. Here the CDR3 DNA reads TGTGCCAGCTCACCACCGGGCAGGGGAGACGAGCAGTACTTC. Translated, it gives CASSPPGRGDEQYF.

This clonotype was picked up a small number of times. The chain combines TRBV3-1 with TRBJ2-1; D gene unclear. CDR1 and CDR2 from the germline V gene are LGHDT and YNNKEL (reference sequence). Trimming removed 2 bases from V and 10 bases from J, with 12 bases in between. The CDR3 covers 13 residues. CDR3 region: CASSQYAFGEQFF. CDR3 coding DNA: TGTGCCAGCAGCCAATACGCCTTTGGGGAGCAGTTCTTC.

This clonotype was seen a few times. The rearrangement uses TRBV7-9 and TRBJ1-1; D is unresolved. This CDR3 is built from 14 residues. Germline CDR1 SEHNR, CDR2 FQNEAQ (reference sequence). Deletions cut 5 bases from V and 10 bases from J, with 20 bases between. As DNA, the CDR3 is TGTGCCAGCAGCCCAAAAACCGGGTCCGGACGAGCTTTCTTT. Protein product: CASSPKTGSGRAFF.

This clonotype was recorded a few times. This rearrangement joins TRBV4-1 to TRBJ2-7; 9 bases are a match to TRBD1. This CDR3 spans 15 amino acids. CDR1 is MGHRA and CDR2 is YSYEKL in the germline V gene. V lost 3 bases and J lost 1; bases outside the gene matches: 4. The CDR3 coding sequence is TGCGCCAGCAGCCACGCAGGACAGGGGTCCTACGAGCAGTACTTC. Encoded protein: CASSHAGQGSYEQYF.

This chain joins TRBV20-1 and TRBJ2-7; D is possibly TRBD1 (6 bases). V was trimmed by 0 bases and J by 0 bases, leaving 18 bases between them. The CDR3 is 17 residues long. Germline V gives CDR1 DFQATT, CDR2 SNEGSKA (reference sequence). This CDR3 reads CSARDRVSGQSSYEQYV. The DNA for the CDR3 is TGCAGTGCTAGAGATAGGGTGTCTGGACAGAGCTCCTACGAGCAGTACGTC.

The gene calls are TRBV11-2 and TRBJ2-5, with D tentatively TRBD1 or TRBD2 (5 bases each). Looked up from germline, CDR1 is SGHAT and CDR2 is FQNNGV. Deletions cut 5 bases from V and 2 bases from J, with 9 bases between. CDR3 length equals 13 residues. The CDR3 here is CASSEGRQETQYF. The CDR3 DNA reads TGTGCCAGCAGCGAGGGGCGGCAAGAGACCCAGTACTTC.

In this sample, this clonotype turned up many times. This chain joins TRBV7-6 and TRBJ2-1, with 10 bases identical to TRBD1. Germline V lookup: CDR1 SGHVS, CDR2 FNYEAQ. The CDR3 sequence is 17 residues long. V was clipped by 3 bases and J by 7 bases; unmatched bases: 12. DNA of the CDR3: TGTGCCAGCAGCTTCTATGCCGGGACAGGGGCAGGGAATGAGCAGTTCTTC. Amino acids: CASSFYAGTGAGNEQFF. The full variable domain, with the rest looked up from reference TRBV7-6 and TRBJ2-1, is GAGVSQSPRYKVTKRGQDVALRCDPISGHVSLYWYRQALGQGPEFLTYFNYEAQQDKSGLPNDRFSAERPEGSISTLTIQRTEQRDSAMYRCASSFYAGTGAGNEQFFGPGTRLTVL.

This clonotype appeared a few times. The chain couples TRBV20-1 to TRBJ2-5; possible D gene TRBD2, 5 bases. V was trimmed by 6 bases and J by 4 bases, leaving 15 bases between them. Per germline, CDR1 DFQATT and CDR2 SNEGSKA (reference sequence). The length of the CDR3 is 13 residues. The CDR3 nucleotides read TGCAGTGCCCGCCCCGGGGTCCCAGAGACCCAGTACTTC. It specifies CSARPGVPETQYF.

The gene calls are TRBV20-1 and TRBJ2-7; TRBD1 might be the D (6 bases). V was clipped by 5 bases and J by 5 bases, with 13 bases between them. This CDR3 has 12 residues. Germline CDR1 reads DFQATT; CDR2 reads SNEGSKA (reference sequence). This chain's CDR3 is CSAPGQLNEQYF. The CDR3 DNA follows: TGCAGTGCTCCCGGACAGCTCAACGAGCAGTACTTC.

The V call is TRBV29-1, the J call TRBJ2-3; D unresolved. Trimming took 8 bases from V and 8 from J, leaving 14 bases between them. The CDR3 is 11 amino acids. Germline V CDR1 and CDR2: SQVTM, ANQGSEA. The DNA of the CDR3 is TGCAGCCACCGGCAAGTAGCTACGCAGTATTTT. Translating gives CSHRQVATQYF.

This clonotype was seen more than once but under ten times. The CDR3 is CSARKQGKNEQYF. CDR3 coding DNA: TGCAGTGCTAGAAAACAGGGGAAGAACGAGCAGTACTTC. The chain recombines TRBV20-1 with TRBJ2-7; the match to TRBD1 covers 7 bases. The CDR3 runs to 13 residues. Looked up from germline, CDR1 is DFQATT and CDR2 is SNEGSKA (reference sequence). Trimming at V came to 2 bases and at J to 5 bases, leaving 6 bases not matched to a gene.

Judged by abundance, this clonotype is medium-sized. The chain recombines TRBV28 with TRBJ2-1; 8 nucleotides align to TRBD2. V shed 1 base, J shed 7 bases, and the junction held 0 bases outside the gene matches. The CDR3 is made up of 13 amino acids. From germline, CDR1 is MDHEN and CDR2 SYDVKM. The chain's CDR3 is CASSLSGGNEQFF. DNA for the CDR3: TGTGCCAGCAGTTTATCGGGGGGGAATGAGCAGTTCTTC.

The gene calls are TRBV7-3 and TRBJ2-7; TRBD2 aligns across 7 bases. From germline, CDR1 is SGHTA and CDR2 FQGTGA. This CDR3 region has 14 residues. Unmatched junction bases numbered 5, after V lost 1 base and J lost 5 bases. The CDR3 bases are TGTGCCAGCAGCTTAATTGGGGGAGGGAACGAGCAGTACTTC. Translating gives CASSLIGGGNEQYF.